Sequencing of this TCR beta chain was carried out in a study of metastatic and nonmetastatic thyroid tumors. TCRdb re-called clones via MiXCR from the PCR reads. Altogether over 11,000 clones are present, roughly 30% being singletons, with the ten largest covering about 21%. This clone was detected a few times. Thyroid surgery had not been preceded by any treatment in any patient. The CDR3 sequence is 15 residues long. Germline CDR1 ENHRY, CDR2 SYGVKD. After removal of 2 bases from V and 4 bases from J, the junction contained 8 bases not matched to a gene. The sample comprised tumor tissue. V and J are TRBV10-3 and TRBJ2-7; TRBD1 matches at 7 bases. The sequence derives from a female donor with papillary thyroid cancer or a benign thyroid nodule (not recorded which). Some clones in this sample may be carry-over from other donors' samples. CDR3 amino acids: CAISEDTRGTYEQYF. The CDR3 coding sequence is TGTGCCATCAGTGAGGACACCAGGGGGACATACGAGCAGTACTTC.